Listed below are T cell receptor beta chains from one sample, sequenced in a study of T cells after posttransplantation cyclophosphamide. Profiled with immunoSEQ multiplex PCR; TCRdb holds only in-frame clones, not every one. The table shows fewer than 25,000 clones, with around 86% occurring only once. Sequencing was done on a sample of PBMCs. These receptors were taken from a woman between 55 and 75 years old with a blood cancer, CMV-positive, and with a related stem cell donor. Each CDR3 is given with its conserved first and last residue. D genes are given only for firm matches. Size is omitted from some rows. Given values are once, few, many or a class for expanded clones.

NA	TRBV27	NA	TRBJ2-2	CASSRTIATGELFF	TGTGCCAGCAGCCGGACTATCGCCACCGGGGAGCTGTTTTTT
TRBD1	TRBV29-1	NA	TRBJ2-5	CSVDRTGGEETQYF	TGCAGCGTTGATCGGACAGGGGGCGAGGAGACCCAGTACTTC
TRBD2	TRBV2	NA	TRBJ2-5	CASTGLAVLETQYF	TGTGCCAGCACTGGGCTAGCGGTCTTAGAGACCCAGTACTTC
NA	TRBV18	once	TRBJ2-2	CASSHGQRSDGGGELFF	TGTGCCAGCTCGCATGGACAGAGATCCGATGGGGGCGGGGAGCTGTTTTTT
TRBD2	TRBV19	NA	TRBJ2-2	CASSIPQILATNTGELFF	TGTGCCAGTAGTATACCCCAGATACTAGCGACCAACACCGGGGAGCTGTTTTTT
TRBD1	TRBV6-6	NA	TRBJ1-5	CASSTGGPNQPQHF	TGTGCCAGCAGTACAGGGGGCCCCAATCAGCCCCAGCATTTT
TRBD1	TRBV5-1	NA	TRBJ1-5	CASSPDRGGQPQHF	TGCGCCAGCAGCCCGGACAGGGGAGGTCAGCCCCAGCATTTT
NA	TRBV6-5	NA	TRBJ2-2	CASRRVTSTGELFF	TGTGCCAGCCGCCGGGTCACCAGCACCGGGGAGCTGTTTTTT
TRBD2	TRBV4-1	NA	TRBJ2-7	CASSQAPYSGRVPYEQYF	TGCGCCAGCAGCCAAGCCCCTTATAGCGGGAGGGTCCCCTACGAGCAGTACTTC
NA	TRBV7-2	NA	TRBJ2-1	CASSLDRRTYNEQFF	TGTGCCAGCAGCTTAGATCGGAGAACATACAATGAGCAGTTCTTC
NA	TRBV14	few	TRBJ1-1	CASSQVSVGNTEAFF	TGTGCCAGCAGCCAAGTATCGGTGGGCAACACTGAAGCTTTCTTT
TRBD1	TRBV5-6	NA	TRBJ2-7	CASRDRVTYEQYF	TGTGCCAGTCGGGACAGGGTCACCTACGAGCAGTACTTC
NA	TRBV7-7	NA	TRBJ2-1	CASSLRLEYNEQFF	TGTGCCAGCAGCTTACGTCTAGAATACAATGAGCAGTTCTTC
TRBD2	TRBV7-2	NA	TRBJ2-3	CASSLFSGRNTDTQYF	TGTGCCAGCAGCTTATTCAGCGGGAGGAACACAGATACGCAGTATTTT
TRBD2	TRBV30	NA	TRBJ2-5	CAWNPMGLAGGETQYF	TGTGCCTGGAACCCCATGGGACTAGCGGGAGGAGAGACCCAGTACTTC
TRBD2	TRBV4-2	NA	TRBJ2-7	CASSQDLASGSYEQYF	TGTGCCAGCAGCCAAGATCTGGCTAGCGGGAGCTACGAGCAGTACTTC
TRBD1	TRBV5-4	NA	TRBJ1-2	CASSFDRGQSYGYTF	TGTGCCAGCAGCTTTGACAGGGGGCAGAGCTATGGCTACACCTTC